These 2 T cell receptor beta chains came from one sample sequenced in a study of blood T cell repertoires in COVID-19. Assay used: immunoSEQ multiplex PCR; TCRdb lists only in-frame clones, some missing. The sample consists of around 170,000 clones, 86% of them appearing once. The sequenced sample consisted of peripheral blood. These receptors were taken from a woman aged 70-85 years with acute or convalescent COVID-19.

The chain combines TRBV28 with TRBJ2-7; TRBD1 agrees at 9 bases. The CDR3 spans 15 residues. V gave up 3 bases and J gave up 1 base; unmatched junction bases: 4. Germline CDR1 is MDHEN and CDR2 is SYDVKM. The CDR3 reads CASSFRDRVSYEQYF. In DNA form, the CDR3 reads TGTGCCAGCAGTTTTCGGGACAGGGTTTCCTACGAGCAGTACTTC.

The CDR3 protein is CASSRTGLASYNEQFF. The CDR3 coding sequence is TGTGCCAGCAGCCGGACGGGACTAGCGTCCTACAATGAGCAGTTCTTC. The chain is built from TRBV3-1 (or the pseudogene TRBV3-2) and TRBJ2-1, with 10 bases identical to TRBD2. After removal of 4 bases from V and 1 base from J, the junction contained 4 bases not matched to a gene. This CDR3 has 16 amino acids. The germline CDR1 and CDR2 sequences are LGHDT and YNNKEL (reference sequence).